This entry lists 30 T cell receptor beta chains sequenced from one sample in a study. TCRdb processed the 5' RACE reads anew with MiXCR; each CDR3 protein has one entry. The sample lists approximately 6,500 distinct CDR3 sequences; approximately 40% were seen once. Input material: memory CD4+ T cells sorted from blood. Subset given: memory CD4+ T cells, CD4+CD45RO+CD25-. The receptors were sampled from a female donor with breast cancer.

The chain carries TRBV20-1 and TRBJ1-1; D might be TRBD1 (5 bases). V was clipped by 7 bases and J by 2 bases, with 11 bases between them. The CDR3 is 12 amino acids. Germline CDR1 is DFQATT and CDR2 is SNEGSKA (reference sequence). The CDR3: CSVLRDNTEAFF. The CDR3, as DNA: TGCAGTGTCCTCAGGGATAACACTGAAGCTTTCTTT.

The rearrangement links TRBV20-1 to TRBJ2-7; 8 bases match TRBD2. Germline CDR1 and CDR2: DFQATT and SNEGSKA (reference sequence). Trimming at V came to 3 bases and at J to 2 bases, leaving 12 bases not matched to a gene. The CDR3 is made up of 16 amino acids. CDR3 in DNA: TGCAGTGCTAGGGGGAGACTAGCGACCATACCCTACGAGCAGTACTTC. This sequence encodes CSARGRLATIPYEQYF.

The sample holds a few counts of this clonotype. The chain combines TRBV3-1 with TRBJ1-2; D gene ambiguous. Trimming took off 4 bases at V and 7 bases at J, with 13 bases between the two ends. Germline CDR1 reads LGHDT; CDR2 reads YNNKEL (reference sequence). The CDR3 totals 13 residues. This chain's CDR3 is CASSPLGQFGYTF. Here the CDR3 DNA reads TGTGCCAGCAGCCCCTTAGGGCAGTTTGGCTACACCTTC.

The chain joins TRBV20-1 to TRBJ2-7; 8 bases agree with TRBD2. The CDR3 extends over 14 amino acids. CDR1 DFQATT and CDR2 SNEGSKA come from the germline V gene (reference sequence). V dropped 6 bases and J dropped 3; count of bases not matched to a gene: 10. CDR3 sequence: CSAPFVAGYYEQYF. The CDR3 bases are TGCAGTGCCCCATTTGTAGCGGGGTACTACGAGCAGTACTTC.

The chain is built from TRBV5-6 and TRBJ2-7; maybe TRBD1 (5 bases). CDR1 and CDR2 (germline): SGHDT, YYEEEE. There are 16 residues in the CDR3. V shed 4 bases and J shed 2 bases, with 19 bases lying between them. As DNA, the CDR3 is TGTGCCAGCAGCCGATTCGGACATGGTGGCGCCTACGAGCAGTACTTC. Translating it yields CASSRFGHGGAYEQYF.

The gene calls are TRBV12-3 or TRBV12-4 and TRBJ1-5; 7 bases line up with TRBD1. Germline trimming cut 2 bases from V and 4 bases from J; bases unmatched to any gene: 2. The CDR3 loop spans 14 amino acids. The DNA of the CDR3 is TGTGCCAGCAGTTTAAGGGGGCTTAATCAGCCCCAGCATTTT. It is translated as CASSLRGLNQPQHF.

V and J are TRBV28 and TRBJ1-2; the match to TRBD1 covers 10 bases. V lost 4 bases and J lost 6; bases outside the gene matches: 20. This CDR3 has 19 residues. Germline CDR1 MDHEN, CDR2 SYDVKM. The CDR3 coding sequence is TGTGCCAGCAGTTCAACATCACTAAACTCGCTGACAGGGGGCGATGGCTACACCTTC. This translates into CASSSTSLNSLTGGDGYTF.

This clonotype is labeled medium-sized (0.01 to 0.1%). The chain couples TRBV2 to TRBJ2-3; TRBD2 matches at 12 bases. Trimming at V came to 8 bases and at J to 0 bases, leaving 3 bases not matched to a gene. The CDR3 has 15 amino acids. The germline V gene encodes CDR1 SNHLY and CDR2 FYNNEI. The CDR3 DNA sequence: TGTGCCAGCGGGACTAGCGGGCTGAGCACAGATACGCAGTATTTT. Its translation is CASGTSGLSTDTQYF.

V gene TRBV7-2 combines with J gene TRBJ2-7, with D tentatively TRBD1 (6 bases). The CDR3 is made up of 14 amino acids. Trimming took 2 bases from V and 8 from J, leaving 16 bases between them. Germline CDR1 and CDR2: SGHTA and FQGNSA. The DNA of the CDR3 is TGTGCCAGCAGCTTATTGGGAAGCAGGGACAAGCAGTACTTC. Amino acids: CASSLLGSRDKQYF.

The chain has TRBV25-1 and TRBJ2-3, with 11 bases fitting TRBD2. V dropped 8 bases and J dropped 2; count of bases not matched to a gene: 9. Looked up from germline, CDR1 is MGHDK and CDR2 is SYGVNS. The CDR3 has 16 residues. CDR3 sequence (DNA): TGTGCCAGCCTTCCAATAGCGGGAGGGCCCACAGATACGCAGTATTTT. As protein: CASLPIAGGPTDTQYF.

Here the CDR3 reads CASSFTGGVIEQYF. CDR3 sequence (DNA): TGTGCCAGCAGCTTTACAGGGGGAGTCATTGAGCAGTACTTC. This rearrangement joins TRBV7-9 to TRBJ2-7, with TRBD1 matching 8 bases. The CDR3 spans 14 residues. Germline CDR1 SEHNR, CDR2 FQNEAQ (reference sequence). Losses at the gene ends were 3 bases for V and 7 bases for J; bases not matched to a gene: 8.

The CDR3 loop reads CAISNRDKETQYF. Written as DNA, the CDR3 is TGTGCCATCAGTAACAGGGATAAAGAGACCCAGTACTTC. The chain has TRBV10-3 and TRBJ2-5; D perhaps matches TRBD1 (6 bases). The V gene lost 5 bases and the J gene lost 3 bases, with 10 bases spanning the gap. The CDR3 loop spans 13 amino acids. Germline lookup yields CDR1 ENHRY and CDR2 SYGVKD.

This chain links TRBV5-1 with TRBJ2-3; 7 bases are a match to TRBD2. Unmatched junction bases numbered 9, after V lost 4 bases and J lost 4 bases. From germline, CDR1 is SGHRS and CDR2 YFSETQ. CDR3 size: 15 residues. CDR3 sequence (DNA): TGCGCCAGCAGCGACCGGGGGGTCACATCAGATACGCAGTATTTT. Translating gives CASSDRGVTSDTQYF.

This clonotype was seen only a few times. The gene calls are TRBV10-3 and TRBJ1-1; D remains ambiguous. The length of the CDR3 is 13 residues. V lost 3 bases, J lost 7 bases, and 12 bases lay in between. Germline loops: CDR1 ENHRY, CDR2 SYGVKD. The CDR3: CAISEGGGLEAFF. The CDR3 bases are TGTGCCATCAGTGAAGGAGGAGGGCTTGAAGCTTTCTTT.

By share, this clonotype ranks as medium-sized. The V and J genes are TRBV6-2 or TRBV6-3 and TRBJ2-7, with 7 nucleotides matching TRBD2. Germline V gives CDR1 MNHEY, CDR2 SVGEGT. V lost 4 bases, J lost 2 bases, and 8 bases stayed unmatched. The CDR3 sequence is 15 residues long. CDR3 protein: CASSSQGLPAYEQYF. CDR3 DNA sequence: TGTGCCAGCAGTTCTCAGGGACTACCCGCCTACGAGCAGTACTTC.

This clonotype appeared a few times. This rearrangement joins TRBV29-1 to TRBJ2-7; 10 bases are shared with TRBD1. Germline V gene lookup returns CDR1 SQVTM and CDR2 ANQGSEA. The CDR3 extends over 14 amino acids. V lost 6 bases to trimming and J lost 0 bases; unmatched junction nucleotides: 5. CDR3 in DNA: TGCAGCGTGTGGGGACAGGGGAACTCCTACGAGCAGTACTTC. Translation gives CSVWGQGNSYEQYF.

Only a few counts were recorded for this clonotype. The V and J genes are TRBV30 and TRBJ2-7; D ambiguous. V shed 2 bases and J shed 5 bases, with 13 bases lying between them. Germline V gene data show CDR1 as GTSNPN and CDR2 as SVGIG (reference sequence). CDR3 length equals 13 residues. The CDR3: CAWSLSPVDEQYF. In DNA form, the CDR3 reads TGTGCCTGGAGTCTTTCCCCTGTCGACGAGCAGTACTTC.

This clonotype occurred a few times. The chain recombines TRBV4-3 with TRBJ2-3; 10 bases are a match to TRBD2. In germline, CDR1 is LGHNA, CDR2 YSLEER. There are 17 residues in the CDR3. The junction had 6 bases not matched to a gene; V was cut back by 0 bases and J by 3 bases. The CDR3 spells CASSQDTGAGGTDTQYF. In DNA, the CDR3 is TGCGCCAGCAGCCAAGATACAGGAGCGGGAGGGACAGATACGCAGTATTTT.

This clonotype was observed a few times. CDR3 in amino acids: CSARDRGSFHTF. As DNA, the CDR3 is TGCAGTGCTAGAGATCGGGGGAGCTTCCACACCTTC. This sequence joins TRBV20-1 and TRBJ1-2; possible D gene TRBD1, 5 bases. The CDR3 extends over 12 amino acids. V shed 0 bases and J shed 12 bases, with 14 bases lying between them. CDR1 and CDR2 from the germline V gene are DFQATT and SNEGSKA (reference sequence).

As concerns this clonotype: The conserved phenylalanine or tryptophan normally closing the CDR3 is absent here, so this likely arose from a read error. The V and J genes are TRBV20-1 and TRBJ2-5; D perhaps matches TRBD2 (5 bases). Deletions cut 6 bases from V and 5 bases from J, with 16 bases between. The CDR3 consists of 13 residues. Per germline, CDR1 DFQATT and CDR2 SNEGSKA (reference sequence). The CDR3 is CSAPLLRGETQYS. Here the CDR3 DNA reads TGCAGTGCCCCTCTGCTCCGAGGGGAGACCCAGTACTCC.

The chain links TRBV12-3 or TRBV12-4 to TRBJ2-5, with a tentative D call TRBD1 (6 bases). The V end lost 5 bases, the J end lost 1 base, and 11 bases lay between the germline ends. The CDR3 has 14 residues. The CDR3 region has the DNA TGTGCCAGCAGTCTCAGGACAGTCCAAGAGACCCAGTACTTC. Its translation is CASSLRTVQETQYF.

As to this clonotype: With a much larger clone just one base away, this may be a read error. The chain combines TRBV20-1 with TRBJ2-1; 12 bases line up with TRBD2. CDR1 and CDR2 (germline): DFQATT, SNEGSKA (reference sequence). The CDR3 loop spans 16 amino acids. The CDR3 DNA is TGCAGTGCTGAACTAGCGGGAGGAGGTATTTCTAATGGGCAGTTCTTC. Translated: CSAELAGGGISNGQFF.

Relative to its sample, this clonotype is large. The chain is built from TRBV30 and TRBJ1-2, with 7 bases fitting TRBD1. After removal of 3 bases from V and 1 base from J, the junction contained 8 bases not matched to a gene. The CDR3 has 15 residues. Germline V gene sequence: CDR1 GTSNPN, CDR2 SVGIG (reference sequence). The CDR3 region has the DNA TGTGCCTGGAGGACAGGGTTACGAGTTAACTATGGCTACACCTTC. Protein: CAWRTGLRVNYGYTF. The full variable domain, its missing parts supplied by reference TRBV30 and TRBJ1-2, is SQTIHQWPATLVQPVGSPLSLECTVEGTSNPNLYWYRQAAGRGLQLLFYSVGIGQISSEVPQNLSASRPQDRQFILSSKKLLLSDSGFYLCAWRTGLRVNYGYTFGSGTRLTVV.

A few counts support this clonotype. CDR3 in amino acids: CSEQGPGVRGNTIYF. The CDR3 nucleotides are TGCAGCGAGCAGGGGCCGGGTGTGAGGGGAAACACCATATATTTT. This sequence joins TRBV29-1 and TRBJ1-3, with D possibly being TRBD1 (6 bases). V shed 7 bases and J shed 4 bases, with 20 bases lying between them. The CDR3 has 15 amino acids. Germline values: CDR1 SQVTM, CDR2 ANQGSEA.

The chain couples TRBV4-3 to TRBJ2-1; D remains unclear. Trimming removed 0 bases from V and 5 bases from J, with 8 bases in between. The CDR3 loop spans 14 amino acids. Per the germline V gene, CDR1 is LGHNA and CDR2 is YSLEER. The CDR3 DNA reads TGCGCCAGCAGCCAAGATCGGCAAAACAATGAGCAGTTCTTC. Translating it yields CASSQDRQNNEQFF.

This clonotype is a singleton in its sample. One base away lies a much larger clone, so this may be a sequencing read error. CDR3 nucleotide sequence: TGCAGTGCACTTAGACAGAACACCGGGGGGCTGTTTTTT. As protein: CSALRQNTGGLFF. The chain recombines TRBV20-1 with TRBJ2-2; D is possibly TRBD2 (6 bases). The CDR3 contains 13 residues. Germline V lookup: CDR1 DFQATT, CDR2 SNEGSKA (reference sequence).

By frequency in the sample, this clonotype is medium-sized (0.01 to 0.1%). The rearrangement uses TRBV29-1 and TRBJ2-7, with D maybe TRBD2 (5 bases). Germline V lookup: CDR1 SQVTM, CDR2 ANQGSEA. V was clipped by 7 bases and J by 0 bases, with 16 bases between them. CDR3 size: 14 residues. In DNA form, the CDR3 reads TGCAGCGCCTTTGATCCGGGGAACTCCTACGAGCAGTACTTC. Its translation is CSAFDPGNSYEQYF.

Worth noting for this clonotype: Since the CDR3 does not end with the conserved phenylalanine or tryptophan, this likely comes from a read error. This sequence joins TRBV10-3 and TRBJ1-1; D is unclear. Trimming removed 3 bases from V and 6 bases from J, with 17 bases in between. The germline gives CDR1 ENHRY, CDR2 SYGVKD. The CDR3 has 15 residues. The CDR3, as DNA: TGTGCCATCAGTGACTCCCCGACGGCCAGAGCTGAAGCTTTCTCT. Translating it yields CAISDSPTARAEAFS.

This clonotype was picked up a small number of times. This rearrangement joins TRBV5-1 to TRBJ2-7; the D gene is possibly TRBD2 (7 bases). V lost 7 bases and J 5 bases, leaving 19 bases between the germline ends. The CDR3 covers 14 residues. The germline V gene has CDR1 SGHRS and CDR2 YFSETQ. This CDR3 is CASAKGGARDEQYF. The CDR3 coding sequence is TGCGCCAGCGCAAAGGGGGGGGCTCGGGACGAGCAGTACTTC.

This clonotype appeared a few times. The chain has TRBV9 and TRBJ2-2; D remains unclear. The germline gives CDR1 SGDLS, CDR2 YYNGEE. Trimming cost V 0 bases and J 0 bases, with 3 bases left between them. The CDR3 runs 14 residues. CDR3 amino acids: CASSVDTNTGELFF. In DNA form, the CDR3 reads TGTGCCAGCAGCGTAGATACGAACACCGGGGAGCTGTTTTTT.